One sample yielded the 32 T cell receptor beta chains listed below, sequenced in a study of a mutant IDH1 vaccine in newly diagnosed glioma. Their target antigens are unknown. Time point noted: week 23, last vaccination. A 20-mer mutant IDH1 peptide at 300 ug was injected subcutaneously with topical imiquimod. Some clones are missing from TCRdb's copy, which holds only in-frame ones; the method was immunoSEQ multiplex PCR. The sample carries about 55,000 clones, 80% recorded once. The sample in question was PBMCs, obtained from a glioma patient whose treatment included an IDH1 peptide vaccine. The receptors derive from a man aged 40-55 years with glioma.

V is TRBV5-1 and J is TRBJ2-5; the D gene could be TRBD1 or TRBD2 (5 bases each). Trimming removed 0 bases from V and 0 bases from J, with 6 bases in between. The CDR3 spans 14 residues. Germline V lookup: CDR1 SGHRS, CDR2 YFSETQ. CDR3 amino acids: CASSLGGYQETQYF. In DNA, the CDR3 is TGCGCCAGCAGCTTGGGGGGGTACCAAGAGACCCAGTACTTC.

The genes are TRBV18 and TRBJ1-5; unclear D gene. V lost 3 bases and J lost 4, with 7 bases in between. The CDR3 runs to 13 residues. CDR1 is KGHSH and CDR2 is LQKENI in the germline V gene. CDR3 amino acids: CASSPGPNQPQHF. CDR3 DNA sequence: TGTGCCAGCTCACCGGGTCCTAATCAGCCCCAGCATTTT.

This chain links TRBV7-8 with TRBJ2-5; D unresolved. This CDR3 is built from 12 residues. Looked up from germline, CDR1 is SGHVS and CDR2 is FQNEAQ. Trimming left V 1 base short and J 9 bases short, with 9 bases between. The DNA of the CDR3 is TGTGCCAGCAGCTTAGTGGCTAGTTCCCAGTACTTC. Amino acid sequence: CASSLVASSQYF.

This chain connects TRBV19 to TRBJ2-7, with no clear D. The germline V gene encodes CDR1 LNHDA and CDR2 SQIVND (reference sequence). V was pared by 6 bases and J by 4 bases, with 13 bases between. The length of the CDR3 is 13 residues. The CDR3 region is CASSTLSGYEQYF. In DNA form, the CDR3 reads TGTGCCAGTAGCACACTTTCCGGATACGAGCAGTACTTC. The variable domain in full, completed from reference TRBV19 and TRBJ2-7, reads DGGITQSPKYLFRKEGQNVTLSCEQNLNHDAMYWYRQDPGQGLRLIYYSQIVNDFQKGDIAEGYSVSREKKESFPLTVTSAQKNPTAFYLCASSTLSGYEQYFGPGTRLTVT.

The V call is TRBV6-6, the J call TRBJ2-1; tentatively, D is TRBD1 or TRBD2 (6 bases each). The CDR3 extends over 15 amino acids. Trimming took 6 bases from V and 6 from J, leaving 18 bases between them. CDR1 and CDR2 from the germline V gene are MNHNY and SVGAGI (reference sequence). The CDR3 loop is CASSPRGVLRNEQFF. As DNA, the CDR3 is TGTGCCAGCAGCCCGAGGGGGGTATTGCGCAATGAGCAGTTCTTC.

The chain is built from TRBV30 and TRBJ2-7, with D perhaps TRBD1 (6 bases). This CDR3 contains 13 residues. Per germline, CDR1 GTSNPN and CDR2 SVGIG (reference sequence). CDR3 nucleotide sequence: TGTGCTCTTACACGACAGGCTGCCTACGAGCAGTACTTC. It specifies CALTRQAAYEQYF.

The chain employs TRBV4-2 and TRBJ1-2; no firm D call. Trimming stripped 0 bases from V and 2 bases from J, with 10 bases between. The V gene's germline CDR1 is LGHNA and CDR2 YNFKEQ. The CDR3 contains 15 residues. The chain's CDR3 is CASSQDGSSNYGYTF. In DNA form, the CDR3 reads TGTGCCAGCAGCCAAGACGGGAGCAGCAACTATGGCTACACCTTC.

This clone was detected only once. V gene TRBV2 combines with J gene TRBJ2-2; TRBD1 agrees at 10 bases. The V and J ends lost 6 bases and 7 bases, in that order; junction bases with no gene match: 8. The germline V gene has CDR1 SNHLY and CDR2 FYNNEI. The CDR3 has 15 amino acids. The CDR3: CASSLRDRGDGELFF. The DNA for the CDR3 is TGTGCCAGCAGCTTAAGGGACAGGGGTGACGGGGAGCTGTTTTTT. The full variable domain, with the rest looked up from reference TRBV2 and TRBJ2-2, is EPEVTQTPSHQVTQMGQEVILRCVPISNHLYFYWYRQILGQKVEFLVSFYNNEISEKSEIFDDQFSVERPDGSNFTLKIRSTKLEDSAMYFCASSLRDRGDGELFFGEGSRLTVL.

V is TRBV7-9 and J is TRBJ1-2; D not resolved. The CDR3 is 14 amino acids. Germline CDR1 reads SEHNR; CDR2 reads FQNEAQ (reference sequence). Deletions cut 5 bases from V and 6 bases from J, with 16 bases between. The CDR3 is CASSPPLTDDGYTF. DNA for the CDR3: TGTGCCAGCAGCCCCCCGCTCACCGACGATGGCTACACCTTC. Looking up the rest from reference TRBV7-9 and TRBJ1-2 gives the full variable domain: DTGVSQNPRHKITKRGQNVTFRCDPISEHNRLYWYRQTLGQGPEFLTYFQNEAQLEKSRLLSDRFSAERPKGSFSTLEIQRTEQGDSAMYLCASSPPLTDDGYTFGSGTRLTVV.

The V gene is TRBV7-2, the J gene TRBJ2-1; no firm D call. CDR3 length: 13 residues. CDR1 SGHTA and CDR2 FQGNSA come from the germline V gene. Trimming left V 5 bases short and J 6 bases short, with 11 bases between. This chain's CDR3 is CASSRPGPNEQFF. The CDR3 nucleotides read TGTGCCAGCAGCCGCCCCGGGCCCAATGAGCAGTTCTTC.

The chain is built from TRBV14 and TRBJ1-2; 11 positions agree with TRBD1. CDR1 SGHDN and CDR2 FVKESK come from the germline V gene. The CDR3 has 16 residues. V shed 5 bases and J 5 bases; nucleotides not matched to a gene: 10. In DNA form, the CDR3 reads TGTGCCAGCAGCGCGGGTCCGGGACAGGGGGTTTATGGCTACACCTTC. This encodes CASSAGPGQGVYGYTF.

The CDR3 spells CASSLDGDKPWEQYF. The CDR3 region has the DNA TGTGCCAGCAGCTTAGACGGGGACAAGCCTTGGGAGCAGTACTTC. The chain uses TRBV7-9 and TRBJ2-7; TRBD1 is a possible D gene (6 bases). Germline CDR1 is SEHNR and CDR2 is FQNEAQ (reference sequence). Trimming cost V 1 base and J 7 bases, with 17 bases left between them. There are 15 residues in the CDR3.

The V call is TRBV15, the J call TRBJ1-5; no clear D. Germline V gene sequence: CDR1 LNHNV, CDR2 YYDKDF (reference sequence). Trimming removed 0 bases from V and 4 bases from J, with 10 bases in between. This CDR3 region has 15 residues. This chain's CDR3 is CATSRDRQVNQPQHF. CDR3 in DNA: TGTGCCACCAGCAGAGATCGGCAGGTAAATCAGCCCCAGCATTTT.

The chain is built from TRBV4-2 and TRBJ2-6; D may match TRBD1 or TRBD2 (5 bases each). V lost 5 bases and J lost 0, with 14 bases in between. Germline V gene sequence: CDR1 LGHNA, CDR2 YNFKEQ. This CDR3 is 17 amino acids long. CDR3 loop: CASSYRDGNSGANVLTF. As DNA, the CDR3 is TGTGCCAGCAGCTACCGGGACGGAAACTCTGGGGCCAACGTCCTGACTTTC.

The chain carries TRBV2 and TRBJ1-2; 8 nucleotides agree with TRBD1. Germline CDR1 and CDR2: SNHLY and FYNNEI. The CDR3 sequence is 12 residues long. Trimming at V came to 5 bases and at J to 7 bases, leaving 3 bases not matched to a gene. The CDR3 region is CASSRDRGGYTF. For the CDR3, the DNA is TGTGCCAGCAGTCGAGACAGGGGTGGCTACACCTTC.

V gene TRBV6-1 combines with J gene TRBJ2-7, with a possible D match to TRBD1 (5 bases). This CDR3 region has 13 residues. With 6 bases removed from V and 2 bases from J, the gap between germline ends came to 11 bases. CDR1 and CDR2 from the germline V gene are MNHNS and SASEGT. The CDR3 DNA reads TGTGCCAGCAGGGAGACAGCGACCTACGAGCAGTACTTC. Translated: CASRETATYEQYF.

The chain employs TRBV5-4 and TRBJ2-5, with 8 nucleotides matching TRBD2. This CDR3 has 16 amino acids. Trimming took 0 bases from V and 5 from J; bases not matched to a gene: 9. CDR1 and CDR2 from the germline V gene are SGHNT and YYREEE (reference sequence). This CDR3 reads CASSLARGGGLETQYF. CDR3 bases: TGTGCCAGCAGCTTGGCCCGGGGGGGAGGGCTGGAGACCCAGTACTTC.

In its sample, this clone was seen once. This chain links TRBV30 with TRBJ2-7; D not resolved. The V gene lost 8 bases and the J gene lost 3 bases, with 11 bases spanning the gap. The CDR3 has 11 residues. Germline loops: CDR1 GTSNPN, CDR2 SVGIG (reference sequence). The CDR3 region is CAGGRDYEQYF. CDR3 bases: TGTGCCGGTGGCCGTGACTACGAGCAGTACTTC.

V and J are TRBV7-9 and TRBJ2-7; no firm D call. The CDR3 runs 13 residues. Trimming left V 3 bases short and J 0 bases short, with 6 bases between. Per the germline V gene, CDR1 is SEHNR and CDR2 is FQNEAQ (reference sequence). The CDR3 loop reads CASSFADSYEQYF. In nucleotides, the CDR3 is TGTGCCAGCAGCTTTGCAGACTCCTACGAGCAGTACTTC.

There are a few counts of this clone. V usage is TRBV7-5 and J usage is TRBJ2-6; the table gives TRBD1 as D, unverified against the DNA. TRBV7-5 is tagged as a pseudogene. The CDR3 spans 20 residues. The CDR3 nucleotides read TGTGCCAGAAGCGAAGGGGGACAGGGGCTCCCTTACTCTGGGGCCAACGTCCTGACTTTC. It encodes CARSEGGQGLPYSGANVLTF.

J is TRBJ1-5 and V is TRBV7-8; D gene ambiguous. This CDR3 has 13 amino acids. V was trimmed by 2 bases and J by 5 bases, leaving 7 bases between them. In germline, CDR1 is SGHVS, CDR2 FQNEAQ. The CDR3 sequence: CASSLFGDQPQHF. The CDR3, as DNA: TGTGCCAGCAGCTTATTCGGGGATCAGCCCCAGCATTTT.

The chain combines TRBV9 with TRBJ1-6, with TRBD1 matching over 7 bases. The J segment lost 10 bases and the V segment lost 0 bases, leaving 4 bases of the junction unmatched. The CDR3 extends over 14 amino acids. Germline CDR1 and CDR2: SGDLS and YYNGEE. CDR3 in amino acids: CASSVDRGGSPLHF. DNA for the CDR3: TGTGCCAGCAGCGTAGACAGGGGAGGCTCACCCCTCCACTTT.

The rearrangement uses TRBV5-1 and TRBJ2-5; the D is unclear. This CDR3 region has 13 residues. Germline CDR1 reads SGHRS; CDR2 reads YFSETQ. Trimming pared 4 bases from V and 0 bases from J, leaving 7 bases between. Written as DNA, the CDR3 is TGCGCCAGCAGCCGATCTTACCAAGAGACCCAGTACTTC. Translation: CASSRSYQETQYF.

The J gene is TRBJ1-1, the V gene TRBV6-5; perhaps TRBD1 as D (6 bases). Germline lookup yields CDR1 MNHEY and CDR2 SVGAGI. Trimming cost V 4 bases and J 5 bases, with 11 bases left between them. This CDR3 comprises 13 residues. The CDR3 nucleotides read TGTGCCAGCAGTTTAACCCAGGGGACTGAAGCTTTCTTT. Its translation is CASSLTQGTEAFF.

This chain links TRBV15 with TRBJ2-7; 9 bases agree with TRBD1. The V gene's germline CDR1 is LNHNV and CDR2 YYDKDF (reference sequence). This CDR3 comprises 16 residues. After removal of 3 bases from V and 5 bases from J, the junction contained 11 bases not matched to a gene. The CDR3 bases are TGTGCCACCAGCAGCCCACAACAGGGGGCGAGGGACGAGCAGTACTTC. Translating gives CATSSPQQGARDEQYF. The complete variable domain, with remaining parts taken from reference TRBV15 and TRBJ2-7, reads DAMVIQNPRYQVTQFGKPVTLSCSQTLNHNVMYWYQQKSSQAPKLLFHYYDKDFNNEADTPDNFQSRRPNTSFCFLDIRSPGLGDTAMYLCATSSPQQGARDEQYFGPGTRLTVT.

The CDR3 nucleotides read TGTGCCAGCAGCTTAGACAGGGGTAGCAATCAGCCCCAGCATTTT. Protein: CASSLDRGSNQPQHF. The genes are TRBV7-2 and TRBJ1-5, with 7 bases that match TRBD1. CDR3 length equals 15 residues. The germline V gene encodes CDR1 SGHTA and CDR2 FQGNSA. V gave up 1 base and J gave up 0 bases; unmatched junction bases: 0.

The rearrangement links TRBV9 to TRBJ1-1; tentative D call: TRBD1 (5 bases). V dropped 4 bases and J dropped 4 bases, with 14 bases sitting between them. Germline-derived CDR1 and CDR2 are SGDLS and YYNGEE. The CDR3 loop spans 14 amino acids. The CDR3 coding sequence is TGTGCCAGCAGCCCCAGGCCTAGGGGCACTGAAGCTTTCTTT. This translates into CASSPRPRGTEAFF.

This clone was picked up a small number of times. The J gene is TRBJ2-7, the V gene TRBV6-1, with TRBD1 identical over 8 bases. V shed 2 bases, J shed 0 bases, and the junction held 3 bases outside the gene matches. The CDR3 sequence is 15 residues long. Germline CDR1 reads MNHNS; CDR2 reads SASEGT. This CDR3 reads CASSEPGTGSYEQYF. The CDR3 nucleotides read TGTGCCAGCAGTGAACCCGGGACAGGCTCCTACGAGCAGTACTTC.

This chain's CDR3 is CAWSDLGFRDSPLHF. CDR3 nucleotides: TGTGCCTGGAGTGACCTAGGATTCAGGGATTCACCCCTCCACTTT. The rearrangement links TRBV30 to TRBJ1-6; perhaps TRBD1 as D (5 bases). Trimming took 1 base from V and 8 from J, leaving 15 bases between them. The CDR3 covers 15 residues. Germline values: CDR1 GTSNPN, CDR2 SVGIG (reference sequence).

The chain has TRBV18 and TRBJ2-1, with 14 nucleotides matching TRBD2. The V gene's germline CDR1 is KGHSH and CDR2 LQKENI. CDR3 length equals 16 residues. Trimming removed 0 bases from V and 13 bases from J; junction bases left unmatched: 8. The CDR3 spells CASSPPGTSGGNLQFF. The CDR3 nucleotides are TGTGCCAGCTCACCACCGGGGACTAGCGGGGGAAATCTTCAGTTCTTC.

The chain couples TRBV7-2 to TRBJ1-4; D is possibly TRBD1 (5 bases). Germline V gives CDR1 SGHTA, CDR2 FQGNSA. The V and J ends lost 0 bases and 7 bases respectively, with 12 bases between them. This CDR3 region has 15 residues. The CDR3 loop reads CASSLAVGGTEKLFF. In nucleotides, the CDR3 is TGTGCCAGCAGCTTAGCGGTGGGGGGGACTGAAAAACTGTTTTTT.

V gene TRBV4-1 combines with J gene TRBJ2-3; the D gene is possibly TRBD2 (6 bases). CDR3 length: 16 residues. Trimming took off 1 base at V and 5 bases at J, with 16 bases between the two ends. Germline V CDR1 and CDR2: MGHRA, YSYEKL. The CDR3 DNA sequence: TGCGCCAGCAGCCAAGGGTGGGGAAGGGAGGTAGATACGCAGTATTTT. Encoded protein: CASSQGWGREVDTQYF.